A selection of T cell receptor beta chains follows, all from one sample in a study of cytomegalovirus exposure and HLA in healthy donors. The assay was immunoSEQ multiplex PCR, and TCRdb's table has in-frame clones only and misses some. The sample holds approximately 110,000 clones. Sequenced sample: PBMCs. These receptor sequences come from a man aged 25 to 40 in good health and CMV-seronegative. Both conserved end residues are part of each CDR3. D genes are given only for firm matches.

>.|TRBJ1-1|TRBV27
CASSLLTPYTEAFF
TGTGCCAGCAGTTTATTGACACCTTACACTGAAGCTTTCTTT
>TRBD1|TRBJ1-4|TRBV7-8
CASSLAGQGFNEKLFF
TGTGCCAGCAGCTTAGCCGGACAGGGGTTTAATGAAAAACTGTTTTTT
>TRBD2|TRBJ2-3|TRBV4-1
CASSQIAGGTDTQYF
TGCGCCAGCAGCCAAATAGCGGGGGGCACAGATACGCAGTATTTT
>.|TRBJ2-5|TRBV4-2
CASSPQAGVETQYF
TGTGCCAGCAGCCCCCAGGCCGGGGTAGAGACCCAGTACTTC
>TRBD1|TRBJ2-7|TRBV7-9
CASSAYLGQGAIHEQYF
TGTGCCAGCAGCGCGTACTTGGGACAGGGGGCTATCCACGAGCAGTACTTC
>.|TRBJ1-2|TRBV27
CASSLWAGSPSDYGYTF
TGTGCCAGCAGTTTATGGGCAGGGTCCCCTAGTGACTATGGCTACACCTTC
>.|TRBJ1-3|TRBV7-6
CASSPQGPGNTIYF
TGTGCCAGCAGCCCTCAGGGCCCTGGAAACACCATATATTTT
>.|TRBJ1-1|TRBV30
CAWNSGQSYTEAFF
TGTGCCTGGAACTCCGGACAGAGCTACACTGAAGCTTTCTTT
>.|TRBJ2-7|TRBV27
CASSLQNRDEQYF
TGTGCCAGCAGTCTACAGAACAGGGACGAGCAGTACTTC
>TRBD1|TRBJ1-1|TRBV2
CASSGQMNTEAFF
TGTGCCAGCTCGGGACAGATGAACACTGAAGCTTTCTTT
>.|TRBJ1-5|TRBV7-8
CASSSDSFNQPQHF
TGTGCCAGCAGCTCGGACAGTTTCAATCAGCCCCAGCATTTT
>.|TRBJ1-1|TRBV6-5
CATHRGGTEAFF
TGTGCCACCCACCGGGGTGGGACTGAAGCTTTCTTT
>.|TRBJ1-1|TRBV6-6
CASSYLGGTEAFF
TGTGCCAGCAGTTACTTGGGGGGCACTGAAGCTTTCTTT
>.|TRBJ2-1|TRBV13
CASNHGARRSGRDEQFF
TGTGCCAGCAACCACGGGGCCCGGCGTAGCGGCCGCGATGAGCAGTTCTTC
>TRBD1|TRBJ1-5|TRBV23-1
CASSLQGDSNQPQHF
TGCGCCAGCAGTCTCCAGGGGGACAGCAATCAGCCCCAGCATTTT
>TRBD2|TRBJ2-5|TRBV5-4
CASSLDWAGEETQYF
TGTGCCAGCAGCTTGGATTGGGCGGGGGAAGAGACCCAGTACTTC
>.|TRBJ1-5|TRBV7-2
CASASTVSNQPQHF
TGTGCCAGCGCCTCGACAGTTAGCAATCAGCCCCAGCATTTT
>TRBD1|TRBJ1-2|TRBV9
CASSVSDRAEGYTF
TGTGCCAGCAGCGTTAGTGACAGGGCAGAGGGCTACACCTTC
>.|TRBJ1-4|TRBV9
CASSALGLTWTNEKLFF
TGTGCCAGCAGCGCCCTTGGACTCACCTGGACTAATGAAAAACTGTTTTTT
>TRBD2|TRBJ2-1|TRBV11-3
CASSPGTTGYNEQFF
TGTGCCAGCAGCCCCGGGACTACGGGGTACAATGAGCAGTTCTTC
>.|TRBJ1-4|TRBV6-5
CASSYRRSGEKLFF
TGTGCCAGCAGTTACAGACGGAGTGGTGAAAAACTGTTTTTT
>.|TRBJ2-1|TRBV7-3
CASSFRGHVSYNEQFF
TGTGCCAGCAGCTTCCGGGGACATGTTTCCTACAATGAGCAGTTCTTC
>.|TRBJ1-4|TRBV18
CASSPQQTNEKLFF
TGTGCCAGCTCACCCCAACAGACAAATGAAAAACTGTTTTTT
>TRBD2|TRBJ2-3|TRBV7-9
CASSRTSGGAHSSADTQYF
TGTGCCAGCAGCCGGACTAGCGGGGGGGCCCATTCTAGCGCAGATACGCAGTATTTT
>.|TRBJ1-5|TRBV27
CASSLYWGGSNQPQHF
TGTGCCAGCAGTTTATATTGGGGGGGCAGCAATCAGCCCCAGCATTTT
>.|TRBJ2-1|TRBV7-9
CASKAGYNEQFF
TGTGCCAGCAAGGCGGGGTACAATGAGCAGTTCTTC
>TRBD1|TRBJ1-5|TRBV2
CASISDRDSNQPQHF
TGTGCCAGCATTTCCGACAGGGATAGCAATCAGCCCCAGCATTTT
>TRBD2|TRBJ2-7|TRBV27
CASSSPGVAGSFEQYF
TGTGCCAGCAGTTCACCCGGGGTAGCGGGTTCCTTCGAGCAGTACTTC
>TRBD1|TRBJ2-7|TRBV11-2
CASSHGTGGYEQYF
TGTGCCAGCAGCCACGGGACAGGGGGCTACGAGCAGTACTTC
>TRBD1|TRBJ2-7|TRBV5-1
CASSLAGQGDEQYF
TGCGCCAGCAGCTTGGCGGGACAGGGCGACGAGCAGTACTTC
>TRBD2|TRBJ2-1|TRBV5-4
CASSSGTSGLNSYNEQFF
TGTGCCAGCAGCAGTGGGACTAGCGGACTCAACTCCTACAATGAGCAGTTCTTC
>TRBD1|TRBJ1-4|TRBV5-4
CASSEKATGGFEKLFF
TGTGCCAGCAGCGAGAAAGCGACAGGGGGTTTTGAAAAACTGTTTTTT
>TRBD1|TRBJ2-7|TRBV6-4
CASKLDCIQGKAYEQYF
TGTGCCAGCAAGCTCGACTGTATACAGGGGAAGGCCTACGAGCAGTACTTC